The clone carrying this TCR beta chain appeared many times. The sample belongs to a study of shared clonotypes between healthy human individuals. Overall study context: Each donor's CD4 naive and CD4 memory cells filled three plates apiece, CD8 naive two, and CD8 memory one.

Assay: immunoSEQ multiplex PCR; the TCRdb copy retains only in-frame clones and omits some. The sample gives fewer than 400,000 clones, approximately 79% of which show up once; about 9.4% is in the top ten. The sequence was obtained from a man aged 25 to 40 in good health. Sequenced sample: memory CD4+ T cells sorted from blood. As to subset: CD45RA-negative fraction.

CDR3 residues: CASSIFRVNEQFF. The DNA of the CDR3 is TGTGCCAGCAGCATTTTTCGTGTTAATGAGCAGTTCTTC. J is TRBJ2-1 and V is TRBV7-2; D not certain. The length of the CDR3 is 13 residues. CDR1 and CDR2 from the germline V gene are SGHTA and FQGNSA. V was trimmed by 5 bases and J by 7 bases, leaving 12 bases between them. Combining the CDR3 with reference TRBV7-2 and TRBJ2-1 gives the whole variable domain GAGVSQSPSNKVTEKGKDVELRCDPISGHTALYWYRQSLGQGLEFLIYFQGNSAPDKSGLPSDRFSAERTGGSVSTLTIQRTQQEDSAVYLCASSIFRVNEQFFGPGTRLTVL.